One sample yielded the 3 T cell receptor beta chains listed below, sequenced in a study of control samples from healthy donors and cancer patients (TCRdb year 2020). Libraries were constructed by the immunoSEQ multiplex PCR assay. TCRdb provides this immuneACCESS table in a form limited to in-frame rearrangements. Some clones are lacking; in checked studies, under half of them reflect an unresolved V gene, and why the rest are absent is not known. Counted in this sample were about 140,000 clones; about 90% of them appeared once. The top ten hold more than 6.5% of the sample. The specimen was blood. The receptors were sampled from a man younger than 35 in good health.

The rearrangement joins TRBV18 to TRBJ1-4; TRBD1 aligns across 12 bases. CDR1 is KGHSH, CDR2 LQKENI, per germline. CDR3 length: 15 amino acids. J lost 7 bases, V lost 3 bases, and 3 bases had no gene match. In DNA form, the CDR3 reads TGTGCCAGCTCACCGGGACAGGGGGCCGGTGAAAAACTGTTTTTT. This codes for CASSPGQGAGEKLFF.

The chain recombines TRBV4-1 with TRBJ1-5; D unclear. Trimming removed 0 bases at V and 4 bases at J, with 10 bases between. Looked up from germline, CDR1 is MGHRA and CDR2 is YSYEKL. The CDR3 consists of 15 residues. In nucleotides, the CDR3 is TGCGCCAGCAGCCAAGATAGTTCTGAAAATCAGCCCCAGCATTTT. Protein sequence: CASSQDSSENQPQHF.

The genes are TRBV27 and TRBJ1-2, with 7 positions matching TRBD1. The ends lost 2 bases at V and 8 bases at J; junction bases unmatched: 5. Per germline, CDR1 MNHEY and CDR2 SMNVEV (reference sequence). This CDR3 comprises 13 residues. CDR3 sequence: CASSLLGGAGYTF. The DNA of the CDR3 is TGTGCCAGCAGTTTACTAGGGGGCGCGGGCTACACCTTC.